This T cell receptor (beta chain) was identified during a study of cytomegalovirus exposure and HLA in healthy donors. Overall study: Within an early data release were roughly 83 million unique TCRs drawn from HLA-typed donors.

This clone was counted between two and nine times. Antigen specificity is unknown. 13 Jbeta primers and 60 Vbeta primers were used for the PCR. Sequenced by immunoSEQ multiplex PCR; TCRdb stores in-frame clones only, minus some. The sample includes roughly 110,000 clones, around 75% of them seen just once. Germline V lookup: CDR1 LGHNA, CDR2 YNFKEQ. The CDR3 spans 15 residues. V was trimmed by 4 bases and J by 8 bases, leaving 18 bases between them. Findings of the study overall: Among the most significant clusters, several appeared linked to common viral pathogens in a later analysis.

The receptor's source is a male donor in good health and CMV-seropositive. The V call is TRBV4-2, the J call TRBJ2-1; weak D call: TRBD2 (7 bases). Sequences were obtained from PBMCs. The CDR3 DNA follows: TGTGCCAGCAGCCGCAACGGGGGGCCGGCCGATGAGCAGTTCTTC. Its translation is CASSRNGGPADEQFF.